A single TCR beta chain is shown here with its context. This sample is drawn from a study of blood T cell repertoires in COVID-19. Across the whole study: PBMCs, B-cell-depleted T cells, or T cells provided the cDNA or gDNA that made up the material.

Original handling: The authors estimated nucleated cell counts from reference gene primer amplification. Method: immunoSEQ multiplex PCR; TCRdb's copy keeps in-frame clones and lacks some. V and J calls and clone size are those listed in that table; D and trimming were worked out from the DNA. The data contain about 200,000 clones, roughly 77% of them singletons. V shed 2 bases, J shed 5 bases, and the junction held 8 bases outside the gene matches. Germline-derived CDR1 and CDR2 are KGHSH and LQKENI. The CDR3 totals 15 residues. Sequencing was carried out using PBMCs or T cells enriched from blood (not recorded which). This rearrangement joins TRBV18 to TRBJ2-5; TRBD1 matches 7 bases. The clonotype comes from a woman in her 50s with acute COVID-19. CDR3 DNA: TGTGCCAGCTCACCAACAACAGGGGAACGGGAGACCCAGTACTTC. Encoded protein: CASSPTTGERETQYF.